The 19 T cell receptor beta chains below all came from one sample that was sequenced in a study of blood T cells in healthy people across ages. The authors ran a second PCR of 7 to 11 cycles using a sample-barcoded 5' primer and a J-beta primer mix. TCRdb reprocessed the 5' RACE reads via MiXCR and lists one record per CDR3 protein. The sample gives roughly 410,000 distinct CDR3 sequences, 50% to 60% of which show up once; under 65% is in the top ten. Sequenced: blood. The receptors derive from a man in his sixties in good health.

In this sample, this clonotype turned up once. CDR3 in DNA: TGCAGCGTTGAAGTCTACACAGGGGGTTATACTGGGGCCAACGTCCTGACTTTC. It encodes CSVEVYTGGYTGANVLTF. V usage is TRBV29-1 and J usage is TRBJ2-6, with TRBD1 matching 8 bases. The germline V gene has CDR1 SQVTM and CDR2 ANQGSEA. This CDR3 comprises 18 residues. V dropped 1 base and J dropped 2; count of bases not matched to a gene: 10.

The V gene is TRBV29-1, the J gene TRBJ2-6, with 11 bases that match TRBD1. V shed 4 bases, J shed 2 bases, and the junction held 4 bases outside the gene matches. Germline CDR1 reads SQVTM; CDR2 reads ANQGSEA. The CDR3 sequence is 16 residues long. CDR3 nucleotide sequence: TGCAGCGTTGCCCAGGACAGGGGGCCTGGGGCCAACGTCCTGACTTTC. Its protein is CSVAQDRGPGANVLTF.

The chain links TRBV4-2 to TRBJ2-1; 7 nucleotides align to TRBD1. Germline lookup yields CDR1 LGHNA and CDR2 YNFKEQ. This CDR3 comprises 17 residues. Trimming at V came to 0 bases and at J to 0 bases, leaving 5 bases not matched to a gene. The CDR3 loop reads CASSQDPDRSSYNEQFF. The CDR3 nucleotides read TGTGCCAGCAGCCAAGATCCGGACAGGAGCTCCTACAATGAGCAGTTCTTC.

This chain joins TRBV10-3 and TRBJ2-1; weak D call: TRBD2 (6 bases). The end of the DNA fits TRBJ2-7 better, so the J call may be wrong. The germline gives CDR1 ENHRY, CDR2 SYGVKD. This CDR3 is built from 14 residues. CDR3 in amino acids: CAITREYSYNEQYF. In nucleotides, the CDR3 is TGTGCCATCACCCGGGAGTACTCCTACAATGAGCAGTACTTC.

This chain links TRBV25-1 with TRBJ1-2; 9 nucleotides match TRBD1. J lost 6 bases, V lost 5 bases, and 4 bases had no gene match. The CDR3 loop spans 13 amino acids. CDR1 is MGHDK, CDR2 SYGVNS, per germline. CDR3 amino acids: CASSQGQGHGYTF. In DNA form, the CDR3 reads TGTGCCAGCAGTCAGGGACAGGGACATGGCTACACCTTC.

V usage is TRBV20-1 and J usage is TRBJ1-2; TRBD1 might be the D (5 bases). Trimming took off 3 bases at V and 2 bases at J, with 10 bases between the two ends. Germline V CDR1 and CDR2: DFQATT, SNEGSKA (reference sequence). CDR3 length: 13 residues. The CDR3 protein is CSARPQGNYGYTF. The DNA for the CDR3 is TGCAGTGCTAGGCCCCAGGGAAACTATGGCTACACCTTC.

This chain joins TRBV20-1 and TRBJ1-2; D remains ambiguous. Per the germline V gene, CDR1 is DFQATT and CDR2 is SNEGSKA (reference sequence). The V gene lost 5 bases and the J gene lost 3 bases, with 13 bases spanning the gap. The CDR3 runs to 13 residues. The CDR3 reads CSAGAGRDYGYTF. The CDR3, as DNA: TGCAGTGCTGGAGCCGGGCGGGACTATGGCTACACCTTC.

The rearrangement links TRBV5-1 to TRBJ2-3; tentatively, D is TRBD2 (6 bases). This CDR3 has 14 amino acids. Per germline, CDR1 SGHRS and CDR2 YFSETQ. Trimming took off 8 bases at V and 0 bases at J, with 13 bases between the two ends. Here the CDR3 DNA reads TGCGCCAGTCTGGCGGGGCCTAGCACAGATACGCAGTATTTT. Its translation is CASLAGPSTDTQYF.

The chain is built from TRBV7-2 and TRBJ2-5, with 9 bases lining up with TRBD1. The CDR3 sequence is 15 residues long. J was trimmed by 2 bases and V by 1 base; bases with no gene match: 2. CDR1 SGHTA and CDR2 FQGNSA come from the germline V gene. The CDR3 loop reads CASSLGDREQETQYF. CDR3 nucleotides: TGTGCCAGCAGCTTAGGGGACAGGGAACAAGAGACCCAGTACTTC.

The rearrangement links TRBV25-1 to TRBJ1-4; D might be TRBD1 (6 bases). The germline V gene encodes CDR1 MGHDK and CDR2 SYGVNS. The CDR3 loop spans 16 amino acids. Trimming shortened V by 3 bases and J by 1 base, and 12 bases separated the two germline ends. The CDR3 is CASSDTRGGTNEKLFF. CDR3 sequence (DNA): TGTGCCAGCAGTGATACCAGGGGAGGAACTAATGAAAAACTGTTTTTT. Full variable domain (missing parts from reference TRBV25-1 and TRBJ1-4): EADIYQTPRYLVIGTGKKITLECSQTMGHDKMYWYQQDPGMELHLIHYSYGVNSTEKGDLSSESTVSRIRTEHFPLTLESARPSHTSQYLCASSDTRGGTNEKLFFGSGTQLSVL.

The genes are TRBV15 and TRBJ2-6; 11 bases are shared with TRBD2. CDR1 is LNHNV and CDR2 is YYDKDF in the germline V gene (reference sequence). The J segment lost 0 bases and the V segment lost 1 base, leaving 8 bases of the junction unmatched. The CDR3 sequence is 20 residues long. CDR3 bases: TGTGCCACCAGCAGAGCCCAGGGACTAGCGGAACCCTCTGGGGCCAACGTCCTGACTTTC. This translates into CATSRAQGLAEPSGANVLTF.

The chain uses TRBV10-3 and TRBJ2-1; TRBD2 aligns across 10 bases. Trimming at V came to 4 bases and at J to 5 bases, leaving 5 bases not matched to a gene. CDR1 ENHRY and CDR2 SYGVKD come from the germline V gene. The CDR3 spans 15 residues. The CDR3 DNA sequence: TGTGCCATCAGTGTCGAGCGGGAGGGGGACAATGAGCAGTTCTTC. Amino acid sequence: CAISVEREGDNEQFF.

CDR3 in amino acids: CASSPGLAGREQYF. As DNA, the CDR3 is TGTGCCAGCAGCCCAGGACTAGCGGGGCGCGAGCAGTACTTC. The rearrangement joins TRBV7-2 to TRBJ2-7, with 12 bases fitting TRBD2. The J segment lost 6 bases and the V segment lost 5 bases, leaving 5 bases of the junction unmatched. Germline CDR1 is SGHTA and CDR2 is FQGNSA. This CDR3 has 14 amino acids.

CDR3 sequence reads: CASSKRTSGTRGGTDTQYF. The DNA of the CDR3 is TGTGCCAGCAGCAAAAGGACTAGCGGGACACGAGGAGGAACAGATACGCAGTATTTT. The gene calls are TRBV7-2 and TRBJ2-3; 12 nucleotides agree with TRBD2. The CDR3 totals 19 residues. CDR1 and CDR2 (germline): SGHTA, FQGNSA. The J segment lost 3 bases and the V segment lost 5 bases, leaving 15 bases of the junction unmatched.

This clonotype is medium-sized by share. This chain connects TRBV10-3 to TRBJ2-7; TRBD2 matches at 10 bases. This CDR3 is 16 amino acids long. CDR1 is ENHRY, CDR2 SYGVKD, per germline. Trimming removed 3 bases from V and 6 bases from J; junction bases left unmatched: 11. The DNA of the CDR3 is TGTGCCATCAGTGAACCCGGGGCTAGCGGGGGATCCGAGCAGTACTTC. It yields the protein CAISEPGASGGSEQYF.

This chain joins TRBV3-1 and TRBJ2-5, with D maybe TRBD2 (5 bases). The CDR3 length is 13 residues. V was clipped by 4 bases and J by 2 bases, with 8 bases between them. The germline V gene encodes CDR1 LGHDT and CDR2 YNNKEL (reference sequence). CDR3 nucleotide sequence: TGTGCCAGCAGCCTACTAGAACAAGAGACCCAGTACTTC. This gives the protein CASSLLEQETQYF.

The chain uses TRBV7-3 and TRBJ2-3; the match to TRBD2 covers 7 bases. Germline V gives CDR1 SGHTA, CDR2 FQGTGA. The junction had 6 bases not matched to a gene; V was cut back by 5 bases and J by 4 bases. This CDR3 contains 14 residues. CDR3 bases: TGTGCCAGCAGCCGCGGGACTACCCCAGATACGCAGTATTTT. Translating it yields CASSRGTTPDTQYF.

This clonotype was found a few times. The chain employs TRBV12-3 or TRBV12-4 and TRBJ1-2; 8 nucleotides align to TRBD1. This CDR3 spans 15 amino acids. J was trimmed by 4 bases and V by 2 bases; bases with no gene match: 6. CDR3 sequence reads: CASSLTGGEGYGYTF. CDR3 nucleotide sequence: TGTGCCAGCAGTTTAACAGGGGGGGAGGGCTATGGCTACACCTTC.

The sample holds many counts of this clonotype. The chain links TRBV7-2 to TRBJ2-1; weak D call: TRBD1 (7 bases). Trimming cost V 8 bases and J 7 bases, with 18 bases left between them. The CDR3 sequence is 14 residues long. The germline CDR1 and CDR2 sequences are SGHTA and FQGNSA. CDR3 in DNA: TGTGCCAGCCTCCTCCCAGGGGGGAGGAATGAGCAGTTCTTC. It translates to CASLLPGGRNEQFF.